This T cell receptor (beta chain) comes out of a study of T cell changes during pregnancy in multiple sclerosis. V lost 5 bases, J lost 0 bases, and 11 bases lay in between. The germline V gene has CDR1 SNHLY and CDR2 FYNNEI. CDR3 length: 15 amino acids. This table comes from immunoSEQ multiplex PCR, and its TCRdb copy is limited to in-frame clones, with some not included. The data contain 65,000 to 80,000 clones, around nine tenths of them singletons. The sequence was obtained from a female donor with multiple sclerosis, enrolled in a pregnancy study. The sequencing used CD4+ T cells from peripheral blood mononuclear cells, collected before pregnancy. The chain recombines TRBV2 with TRBJ1-3; no reliable D call. Here the CDR3 DNA reads TGTGCCAGCAGTTTTAGACAATCCTCTGGAAACACCATATATTTT. Its protein is CASSFRQSSGNTIYF. Together with reference TRBV2 and TRBJ1-3, the CDR3 gives the full variable domain: EPEVTQTPSHQVTQMGQEVILRCVPISNHLYFYWYRQILGQKVEFLVSFYNNEISEKSEIFDDQFSVERPDGSNFTLKIRSTKLEDSAMYFCASSFRQSSGNTIYFGEGSWLTVV.